This T cell receptor beta chain was sequenced for a study of identical twins. This clonotype has a count of ten or more. Its antigen is still unknown. Study-level findings and limits: Twins shared out-of-frame alpha sequences with excess low generation probability. Insertions ran lower in abundant cord blood beta clonotypes, though not in memory repertoires.

The junction had 4 bases not matched to a gene; V was cut back by 3 bases and J by 0 bases. Germline values: CDR1 SGHRS, CDR2 YFSETQ. The CDR3 sequence is 15 residues long. TCRdb re-called the 5' RACE reads through MiXCR, storing one row per CDR3 protein. Altogether about 530,000 distinct CDR3 sequences are present, 13% to 15% being singletons, with the ten largest covering 0.44%. The same sample was also studied in work on yellow fever vaccine responses in identical twins. That publication notes: Vaccine-induced T cell responses in twins were reportedly observed to appear partly convergent, partly personalized.

The sample taken for sequencing was CD4+ T cells sorted from blood. The receptor comes from a woman aged 18-29 years in good health. The chain combines TRBV5-1 with TRBJ2-3; 7 bases map to TRBD1. The CDR3: CASSYGTASTDTQYF. For the CDR3, the DNA is TGCGCCAGCAGCTACGGGACAGCTAGCACAGATACGCAGTATTTT.